This T cell receptor beta chain was captured in a study of blood T cells in healthy people across ages. From germline, CDR1 is SGHNT and CDR2 YYREEE (reference sequence). This CDR3 has 16 residues. V lost 1 base, J lost 5 bases, and 9 bases stayed unmatched. A sample-barcoded 5' primer and a J-beta primer mix were used in a second PCR of roughly 6 to 11 cycles. TCRdb re-called the 5' RACE reads with MiXCR, one entry per CDR3 protein. The data show hundreds of thousands of distinct CDR3 sequences, roughly 50% seen once. The origin of this receptor is a woman between 55 and 75 years old in good health. V usage is TRBV5-4 and J usage is TRBJ2-3, with 8 bases that match TRBD2. Sequencing was carried out using blood. CDR3 DNA sequence: TGTGCCAGCAGCTTGTTCCAGCGGGAGTGGGGAGATACGCAGTATTTT. As protein: CASSLFQREWGDTQYF.